This section outlines one T cell receptor (beta chain) sequence together with its context. Sequencing was performed with immunoSEQ multiplex PCR; in TCRdb, only in-frame clones are kept and a portion is missing. Seen here are about 96,000 clones, around 81% observed once, and the top ten hold approximately 8.7%. CDR1 and CDR2 (germline): SGHTA, FQGTGA. This CDR3 is 13 amino acids long. The germline V and J ends were trimmed by 6 bases and 4 bases, with 11 bases remaining between them. The data stem from a study of blood T cell repertoires in COVID-19. About the research overall: Specimens from acute and convalescent COVID-19 originated in the United States, Italy and Spain. PBMCs, B-cell-depleted T cells, or T cells were the source of the cDNA or gDNA that made up the material.

The chain links TRBV7-3 to TRBJ2-3; TRBD2 might be the D (5 bases). The sequenced sample was peripheral blood. The clonotype comes from a man over 45 who had recovered from COVID-19. The CDR3 is CASSFGVADTQYF. The CDR3 nucleotides read TGTGCCAGCAGTTTCGGGGTAGCAGATACGCAGTATTTT.